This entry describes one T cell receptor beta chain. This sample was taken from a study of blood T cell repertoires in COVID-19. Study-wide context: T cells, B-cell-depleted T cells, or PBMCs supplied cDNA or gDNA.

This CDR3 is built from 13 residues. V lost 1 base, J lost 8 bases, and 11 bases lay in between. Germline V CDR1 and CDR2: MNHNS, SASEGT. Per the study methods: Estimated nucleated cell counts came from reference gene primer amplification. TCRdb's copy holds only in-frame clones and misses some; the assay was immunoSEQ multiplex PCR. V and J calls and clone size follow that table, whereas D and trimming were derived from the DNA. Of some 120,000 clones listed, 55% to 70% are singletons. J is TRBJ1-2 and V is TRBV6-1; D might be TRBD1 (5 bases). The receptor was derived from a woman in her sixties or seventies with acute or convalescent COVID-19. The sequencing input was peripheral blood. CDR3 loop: CASSEVRVEGYTF. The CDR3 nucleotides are TGTGCCAGCAGTGAAGTCAGGGTAGAGGGCTACACCTTC.